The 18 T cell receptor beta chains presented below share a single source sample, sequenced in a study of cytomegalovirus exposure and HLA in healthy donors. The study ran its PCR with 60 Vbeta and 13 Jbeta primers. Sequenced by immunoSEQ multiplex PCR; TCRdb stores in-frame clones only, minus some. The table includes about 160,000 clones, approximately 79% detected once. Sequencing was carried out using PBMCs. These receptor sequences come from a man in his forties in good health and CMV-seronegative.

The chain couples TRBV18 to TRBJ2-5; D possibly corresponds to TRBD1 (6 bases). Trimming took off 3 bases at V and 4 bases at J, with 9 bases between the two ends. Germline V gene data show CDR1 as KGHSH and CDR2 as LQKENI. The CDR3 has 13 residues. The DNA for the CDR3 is TGTGCCAGCTCACCGGTCAGGGGAGAGACCCAGTACTTC. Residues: CASSPVRGETQYF. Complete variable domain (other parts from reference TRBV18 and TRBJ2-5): NAGVMQNPRHLVRRRGQEARLRCSPMKGHSHVYWYRQLPEEGLKFMVYLQKENIIDESGMPKERFSAEFPKEGPSILRIQQVVRGDSAAYFCASSPVRGETQYFGPGTRLLVL.

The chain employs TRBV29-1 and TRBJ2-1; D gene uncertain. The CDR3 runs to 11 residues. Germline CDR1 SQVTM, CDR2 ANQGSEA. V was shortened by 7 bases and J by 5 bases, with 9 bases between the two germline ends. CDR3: CSGVRDNEQFF. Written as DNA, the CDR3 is TGCAGCGGCGTCCGGGACAATGAGCAGTTCTTC.

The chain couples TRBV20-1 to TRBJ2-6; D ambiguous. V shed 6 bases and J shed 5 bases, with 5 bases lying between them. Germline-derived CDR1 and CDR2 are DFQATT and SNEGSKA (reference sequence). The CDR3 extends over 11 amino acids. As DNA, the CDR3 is TGCAGTGCGTCTAGGGCCAACGTCCTGACTTTC. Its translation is CSASRANVLTF.

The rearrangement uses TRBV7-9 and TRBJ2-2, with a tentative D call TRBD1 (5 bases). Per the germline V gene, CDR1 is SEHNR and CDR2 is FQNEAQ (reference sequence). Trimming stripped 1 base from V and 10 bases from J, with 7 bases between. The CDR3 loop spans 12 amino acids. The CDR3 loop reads CASSLDRKELFF. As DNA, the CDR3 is TGTGCCAGCAGCTTAGACAGGAAGGAGCTGTTTTTT.

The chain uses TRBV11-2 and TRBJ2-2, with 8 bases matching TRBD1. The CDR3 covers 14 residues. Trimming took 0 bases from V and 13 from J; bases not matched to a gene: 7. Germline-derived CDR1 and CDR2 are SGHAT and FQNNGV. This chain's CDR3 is CASSLDMTGVVLFF. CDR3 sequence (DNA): TGTGCCAGCAGCTTAGATATGACAGGGGTAGTGCTGTTTTTT.

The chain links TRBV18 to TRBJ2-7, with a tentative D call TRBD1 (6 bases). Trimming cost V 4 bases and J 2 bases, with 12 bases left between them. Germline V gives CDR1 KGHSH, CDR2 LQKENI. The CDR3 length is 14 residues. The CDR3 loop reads CASSRQEITYEQYF. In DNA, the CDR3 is TGTGCCAGCTCACGACAGGAGATCACCTACGAGCAGTACTTC.

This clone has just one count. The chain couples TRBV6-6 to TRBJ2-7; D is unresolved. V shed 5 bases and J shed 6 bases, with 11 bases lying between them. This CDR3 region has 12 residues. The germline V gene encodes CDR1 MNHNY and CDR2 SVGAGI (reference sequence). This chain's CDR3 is CASSGADREQYF. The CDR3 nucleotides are TGTGCCAGCAGTGGAGCAGATCGCGAGCAGTACTTC.

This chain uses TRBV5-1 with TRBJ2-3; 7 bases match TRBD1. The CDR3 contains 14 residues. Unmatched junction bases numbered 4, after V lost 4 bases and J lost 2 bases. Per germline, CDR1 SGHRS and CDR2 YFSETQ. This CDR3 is CASSPQGDTDTQYF. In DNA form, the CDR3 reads TGCGCCAGCAGCCCCCAGGGGGACACAGATACGCAGTATTTT.

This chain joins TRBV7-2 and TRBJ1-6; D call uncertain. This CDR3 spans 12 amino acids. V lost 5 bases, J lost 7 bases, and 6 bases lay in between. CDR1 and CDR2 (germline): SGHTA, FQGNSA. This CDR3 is CASSVQNSPLHF. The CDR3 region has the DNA TGTGCCAGCAGCGTGCAGAATTCACCCCTCCACTTT.

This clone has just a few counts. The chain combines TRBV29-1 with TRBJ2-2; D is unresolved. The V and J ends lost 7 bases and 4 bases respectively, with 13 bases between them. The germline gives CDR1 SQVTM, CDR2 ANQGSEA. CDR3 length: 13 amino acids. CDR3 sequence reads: CSAYRLSTGELFF. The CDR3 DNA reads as TGCAGCGCTTATCGTCTGAGCACCGGGGAGCTGTTTTTT.

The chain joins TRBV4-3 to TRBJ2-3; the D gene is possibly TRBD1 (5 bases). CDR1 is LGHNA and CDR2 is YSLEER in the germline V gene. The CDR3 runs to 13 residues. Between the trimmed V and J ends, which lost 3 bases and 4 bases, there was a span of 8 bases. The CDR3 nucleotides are TGCGCCAGCAGCCAGCAGGGTCCAGATACGCAGTATTTT. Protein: CASSQQGPDTQYF.

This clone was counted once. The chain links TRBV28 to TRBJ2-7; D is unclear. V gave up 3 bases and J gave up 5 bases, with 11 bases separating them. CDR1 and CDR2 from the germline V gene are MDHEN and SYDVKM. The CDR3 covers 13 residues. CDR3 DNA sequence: TGTGCCAGCAGTTTTTCAGGTTCCGACGAGCAGTACTTC. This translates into CASSFSGSDEQYF.

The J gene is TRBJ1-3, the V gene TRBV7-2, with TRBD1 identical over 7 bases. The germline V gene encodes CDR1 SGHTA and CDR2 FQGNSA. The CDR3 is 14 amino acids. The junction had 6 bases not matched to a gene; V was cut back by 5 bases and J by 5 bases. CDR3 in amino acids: CASSRPGQRNTIYF. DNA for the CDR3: TGTGCCAGCAGCCGACCGGGACAGAGAAACACCATATATTTT.

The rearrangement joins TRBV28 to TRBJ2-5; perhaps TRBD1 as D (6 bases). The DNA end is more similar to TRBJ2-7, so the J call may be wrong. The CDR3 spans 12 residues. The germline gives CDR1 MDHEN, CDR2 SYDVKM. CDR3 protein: CASRQGHYEQYF. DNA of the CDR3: TGTGCCAGCAGGCAGGGACACTACGAGCAGTACTTC.

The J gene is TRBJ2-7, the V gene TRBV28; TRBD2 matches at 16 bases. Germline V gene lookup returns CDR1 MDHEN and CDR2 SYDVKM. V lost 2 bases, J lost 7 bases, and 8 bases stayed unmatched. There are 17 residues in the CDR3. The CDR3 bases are TGTGCCAGCAGTTTAGCGGGACTAGCGGGAGGGCCGAGGGAGCAGTACTTC. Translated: CASSLAGLAGGPREQYF. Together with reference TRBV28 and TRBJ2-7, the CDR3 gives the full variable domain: DVKVTQSSRYLVKRTGEKVFLECVQDMDHENMFWYRQDPGLGLRLIYFSYDVKMKEKGDIPEGYSVSREKKERFSLILESASTNQTSMYLCASSLAGLAGGPREQYFGPGTRLTVT.

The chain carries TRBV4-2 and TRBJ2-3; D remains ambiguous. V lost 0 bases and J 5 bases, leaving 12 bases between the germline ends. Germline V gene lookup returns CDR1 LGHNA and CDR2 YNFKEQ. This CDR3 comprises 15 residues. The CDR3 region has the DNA TGTGCCAGCAGCCAAGATGTGAATAGTTTAGATACGCAGTATTTT. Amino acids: CASSQDVNSLDTQYF.

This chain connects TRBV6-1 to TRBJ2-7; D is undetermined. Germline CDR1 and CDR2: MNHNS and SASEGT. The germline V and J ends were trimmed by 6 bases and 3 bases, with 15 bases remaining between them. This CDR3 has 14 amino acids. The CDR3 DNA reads TGTGCCAGCAGGACTCTTGATGTGGGCTACGAGCAGTACTTC. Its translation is CASRTLDVGYEQYF.

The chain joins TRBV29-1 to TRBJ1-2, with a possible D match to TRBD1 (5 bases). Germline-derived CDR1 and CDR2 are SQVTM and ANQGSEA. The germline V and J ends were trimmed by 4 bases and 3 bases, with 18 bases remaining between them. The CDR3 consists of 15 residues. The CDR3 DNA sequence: TGCAGCGTTGCGAATGAGCGGGGGTCGTACTATGGCTACACCTTC. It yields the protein CSVANERGSYYGYTF.